A selection of T cell receptor beta chains follows, all from one sample in a study of sequential checkpoint blockade in melanoma. Measured with immunoSEQ multiplex PCR; TCRdb has only the in-frame clones, and not every one. The data hold some 12,000 clones, with over 75% observed a single time. Sample: CD8+ T cells sorted from blood (inferred from file names), taken from a patient given nivolumab and ipilimumab in sequence. The origin of the receptors is a human donor with melanoma. The CDR3 runs from the conserved cysteine through the conserved F or W.

TRBV19	TRBJ1-1	CAACPTGGTEAFF
TRBV29-1	TRBJ1-5	CSAIEGGGNQPQHF
TRBV28	TRBJ2-7	CASSIWLAGYEQYF
TRBV5-1	TRBJ2-7	CASSLVNREYEQYF
TRBV7-8	TRBJ1-1	CASSLALGELDRRNTEAFF
TRBV19	TRBJ2-7	CASSPGDEQYF
TRBV28	TRBJ1-6	CASSWGRGDSPLHF
TRBV29-1	TRBJ2-1	CSVVVYNEQFF
TRBV14	TRBJ2-1	CASSQVAGDLGNEQFF
TRBV10-3	TRBJ2-7	CATLGGSSYEQYF
TRBV13	TRBJ2-1	CASSPGTGMTYNEQFF
TRBV11-2	TRBJ2-1	CASSQKGQLPYNEQFF
TRBV25-1	TRBJ2-1	CATISGVGQFF
TRBV19	TRBJ1-5	CATSQDRLGLYSNQPQHF
TRBV30	TRBJ1-6	CAWMGPAFSPLHF
TRBV15	TRBJ2-1	CATSRESVSFYNEQFF
TRBV25-1	TRBJ2-7	CASSDNLGTLVYEQYF
TRBV27	TRBJ1-5	CASSDRFNQPQHF
TRBV5-1	TRBJ2-3	CASSLLTDTQYF
TRBV10-2	TRBJ2-1	CASSEASGGLYNEQFF
TRBV7-7	TRBJ2-5	CASSFSFGQGQETQYF
TRBV7-9	TRBJ2-4	CASTKDRESLRDIQYF
TRBV28	TRBJ2-6	CASLEASGANVLTF
TRBV27	TRBJ2-1	CASSSRQGPYNEQFF
TRBV23-1	TRBJ2-7	CASSQKTGLTYEQYF
TRBV28	TRBJ2-7	CASRGTGSSYEQYF
TRBV15	.	CATSRVREGSYEQYF
TRBV5-8	TRBJ1-1	CASSQLLEAFF
TRBV7-3	TRBJ2-3	CASSLASGSPRDTQYF
TRBV7-9	TRBJ2-3	CASSSILAGSNTDTQYF
TRBV20-1	TRBJ2-5	CSASPVETQYF
TRBV6-5	TRBJ2-5	CASSSWREETQYF
TRBV13	TRBJ2-5	CASSDLGGLGRQETQYF
TRBV14	.	CASSQEYEQYF
TRBV4-1	TRBJ1-5	CASSQGTGLDQHF
TRBV4-2	TRBJ2-7	CASSQETSGSYEQYF
TRBV9	TRBJ2-1	CASSVVGAGPWVGNEQFF
TRBV5-1	TRBJ1-1	CASSLRQGVTEAFF
TRBV13	TRBJ2-7	CASSHKGTSRCWF
TRBV29-1	TRBJ1-5	CSVVSGGSNQPQHF
TRBV14	TRBJ2-7	CASSQVHRAPYEQYF
TRBV19	TRBJ2-7	CASSIIAGVLHEQYF
TRBV27	TRBJ2-1	CASRLGLTQFF
TRBV7-2	TRBJ1-1	CASSLSGGRWLSTEAFF
TRBV11-2	TRBJ1-2	CASSLAGGGFNYGYTF